This note documents a single T cell receptor (beta chain) sequence. The CDR3 extends over 18 amino acids. With 3 bases removed from V and 7 bases from J, the gap between germline ends came to 25 bases. The germline CDR1 and CDR2 sequences are MNHEY and SVGEGT. The sample originates from a study of blood T cell repertoires in COVID-19. In the study overall: Material from acute and convalescent COVID-19 was sourced from the United States, Italy and Spain. PBMCs, B-cell-depleted T cells, or T cells provided the cDNA or gDNA that made up the material.

In the original analysis: Nucleated cell counts were estimated from reference gene primer amplification. Sequencing was performed with immunoSEQ multiplex PCR; in TCRdb, only in-frame clones are kept and a portion is missing. V and J calls and clone size are as listed in that table; D and trimming were resolved from the DNA. The sample holds 250,000 or so clones, approximately 82% seen once. The rearrangement uses TRBV6-2 or TRBV6-3 and TRBJ1-3, with TRBD1 as a possible D gene (5 bases). This TCR was sampled from a woman younger than 30 with acute or convalescent COVID-19. The source material was peripheral blood. CDR3 sequence (DNA): TGTGCCAGCAGTTATGTTTGGCAACCAACAGGACGGGGGAACACCATATATTTT. Amino acids: CASSYVWQPTGRGNTIYF.